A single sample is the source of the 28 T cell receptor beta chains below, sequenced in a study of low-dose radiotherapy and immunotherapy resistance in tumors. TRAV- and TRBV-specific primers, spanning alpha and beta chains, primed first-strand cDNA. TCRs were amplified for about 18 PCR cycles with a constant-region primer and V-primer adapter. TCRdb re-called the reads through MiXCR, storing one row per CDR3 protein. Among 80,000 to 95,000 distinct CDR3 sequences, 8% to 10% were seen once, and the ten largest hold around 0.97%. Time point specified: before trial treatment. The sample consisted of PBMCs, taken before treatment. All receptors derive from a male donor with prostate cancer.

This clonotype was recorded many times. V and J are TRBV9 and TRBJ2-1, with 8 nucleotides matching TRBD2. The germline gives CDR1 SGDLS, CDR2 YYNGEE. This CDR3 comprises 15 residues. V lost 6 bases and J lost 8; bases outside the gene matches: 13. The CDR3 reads CASTLRGAPGDEQFF. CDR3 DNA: TGTGCCAGCACCCTGCGGGGGGCCCCTGGCGATGAGCAGTTCTTC.

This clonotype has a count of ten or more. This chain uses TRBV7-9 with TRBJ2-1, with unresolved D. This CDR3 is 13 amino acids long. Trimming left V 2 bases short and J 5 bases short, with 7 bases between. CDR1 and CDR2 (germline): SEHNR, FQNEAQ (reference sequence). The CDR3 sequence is CASSLSLNNEQFF. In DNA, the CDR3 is TGTGCCAGCAGCTTAAGTTTGAACAATGAGCAGTTCTTC.

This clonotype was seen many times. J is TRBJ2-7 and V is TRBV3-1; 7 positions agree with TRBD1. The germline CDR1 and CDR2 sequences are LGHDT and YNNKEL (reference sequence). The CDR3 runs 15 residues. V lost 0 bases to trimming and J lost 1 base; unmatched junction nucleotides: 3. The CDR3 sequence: CASSQDRGQSYEQYF. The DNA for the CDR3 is TGTGCCAGCAGCCAAGATCGGGGACAGTCCTACGAGCAGTACTTC.

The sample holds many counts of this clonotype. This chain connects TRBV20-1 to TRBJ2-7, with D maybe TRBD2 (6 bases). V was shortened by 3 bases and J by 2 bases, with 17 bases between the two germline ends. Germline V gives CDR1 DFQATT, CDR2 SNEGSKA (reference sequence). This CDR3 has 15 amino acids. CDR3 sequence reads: CSASSLGTWPYEQYF. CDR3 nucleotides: TGCAGTGCTAGTTCCCTTGGGACTTGGCCCTACGAGCAGTACTTC.

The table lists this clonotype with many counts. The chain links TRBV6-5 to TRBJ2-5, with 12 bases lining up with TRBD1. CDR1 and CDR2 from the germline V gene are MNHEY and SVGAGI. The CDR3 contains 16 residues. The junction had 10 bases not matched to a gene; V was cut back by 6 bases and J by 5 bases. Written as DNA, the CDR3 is TGTGCCAGCAGAAGGGACAGGGGGCGGGTTCGGGAGACCCAGTACTTC. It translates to CASRRDRGRVRETQYF.

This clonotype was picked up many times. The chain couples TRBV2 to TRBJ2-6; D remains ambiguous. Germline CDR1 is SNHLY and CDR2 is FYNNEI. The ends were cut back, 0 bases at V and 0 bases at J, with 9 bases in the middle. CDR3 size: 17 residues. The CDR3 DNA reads TGTGCCAGCAGTGAAGCGGGAAGGACCTCTGGGGCCAACGTCCTGACTTTC. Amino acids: CASSEAGRTSGANVLTF.

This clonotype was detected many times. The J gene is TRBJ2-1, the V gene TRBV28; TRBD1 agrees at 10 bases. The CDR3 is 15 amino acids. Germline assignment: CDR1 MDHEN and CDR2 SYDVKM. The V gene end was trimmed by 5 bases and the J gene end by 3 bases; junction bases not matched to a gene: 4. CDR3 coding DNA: TGTGCCAGCAGTCCCTGGACAGGGGGCTACAATGAGCAGTTCTTC. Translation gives CASSPWTGGYNEQFF.

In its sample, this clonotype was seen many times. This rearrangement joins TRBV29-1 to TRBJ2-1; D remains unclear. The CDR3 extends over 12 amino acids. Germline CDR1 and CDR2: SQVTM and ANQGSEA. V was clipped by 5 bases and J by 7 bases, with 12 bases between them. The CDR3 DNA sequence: TGCAGCGTTCGAGATGCGAAGAATGAGCAGTTCTTC. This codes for CSVRDAKNEQFF.

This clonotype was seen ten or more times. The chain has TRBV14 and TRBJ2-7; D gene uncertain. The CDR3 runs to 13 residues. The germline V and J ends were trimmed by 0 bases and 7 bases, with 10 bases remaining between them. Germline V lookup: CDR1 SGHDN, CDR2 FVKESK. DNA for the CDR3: TGTGCCAGCAGCCAAGAAACTCTCTCGGAGCAGTACTTC. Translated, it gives CASSQETLSEQYF.

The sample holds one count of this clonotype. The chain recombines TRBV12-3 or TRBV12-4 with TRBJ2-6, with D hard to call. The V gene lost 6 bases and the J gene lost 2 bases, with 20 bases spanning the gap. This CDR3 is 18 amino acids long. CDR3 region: CASSRYWASGTGANVLTF. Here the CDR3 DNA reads TGTGCCAGCAGCCGCTACTGGGCTTCAGGTACTGGGGCCAACGTCCTGACTTTC.

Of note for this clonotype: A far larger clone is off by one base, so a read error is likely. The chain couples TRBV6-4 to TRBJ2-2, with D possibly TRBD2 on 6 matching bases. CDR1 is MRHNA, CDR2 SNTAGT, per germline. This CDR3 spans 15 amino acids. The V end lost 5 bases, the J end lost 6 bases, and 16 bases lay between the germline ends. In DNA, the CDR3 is TGTGCCAGCAGTTACGCGGCGGGGTACTCCGGGGAGCTGTTTTTT. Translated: CASSYAAGYSGELFF.

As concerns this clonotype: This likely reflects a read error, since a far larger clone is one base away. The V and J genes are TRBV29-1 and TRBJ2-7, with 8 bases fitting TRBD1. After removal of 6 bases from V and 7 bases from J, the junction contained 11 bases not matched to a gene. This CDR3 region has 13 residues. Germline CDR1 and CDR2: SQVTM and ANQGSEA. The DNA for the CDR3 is TGCAGCGTCCAGGTAGACAGGGGCAATGAGCAGTACTTC. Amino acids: CSVQVDRGNEQYF.

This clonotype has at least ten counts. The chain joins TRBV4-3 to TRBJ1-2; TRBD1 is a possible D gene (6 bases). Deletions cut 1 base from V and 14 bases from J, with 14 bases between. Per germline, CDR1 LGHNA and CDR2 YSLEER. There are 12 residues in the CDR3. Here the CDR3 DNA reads TGCGCCAGCAGCCAAGCGGGACAAGCCGAGACCTTC. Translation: CASSQAGQAETF.

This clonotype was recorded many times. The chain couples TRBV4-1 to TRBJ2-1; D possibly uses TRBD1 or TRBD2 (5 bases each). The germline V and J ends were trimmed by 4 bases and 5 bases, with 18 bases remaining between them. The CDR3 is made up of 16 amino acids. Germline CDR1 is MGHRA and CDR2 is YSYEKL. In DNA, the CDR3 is TGCGCCAGCAGCCCTCCGTCGGTCGGGGCCAACAATGAGCAGTTCTTC. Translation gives CASSPPSVGANNEQFF.

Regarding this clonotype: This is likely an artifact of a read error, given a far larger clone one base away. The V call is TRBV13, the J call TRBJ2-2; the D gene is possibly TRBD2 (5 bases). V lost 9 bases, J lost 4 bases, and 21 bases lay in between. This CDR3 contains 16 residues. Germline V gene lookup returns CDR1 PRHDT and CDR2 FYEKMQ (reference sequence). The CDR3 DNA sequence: TGTGCCAGGCGCTCAGGAGGTGGGTGGGCCACCGGGGAGCTGTTTTTT. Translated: CARRSGGGWATGELFF.

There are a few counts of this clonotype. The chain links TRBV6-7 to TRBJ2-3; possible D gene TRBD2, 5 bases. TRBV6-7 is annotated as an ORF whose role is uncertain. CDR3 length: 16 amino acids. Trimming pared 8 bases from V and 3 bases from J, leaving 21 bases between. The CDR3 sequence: CASFSSTGRKTDTQYF. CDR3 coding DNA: TGTGCCAGCTTTAGTTCAACGGGGAGAAAAACAGATACGCAGTATTTT.

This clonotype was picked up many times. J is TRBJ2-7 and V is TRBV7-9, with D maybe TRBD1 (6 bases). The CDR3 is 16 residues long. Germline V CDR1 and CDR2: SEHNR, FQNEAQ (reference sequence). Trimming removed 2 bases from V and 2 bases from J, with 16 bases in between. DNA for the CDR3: TGTGCCAGCAGCTTACGCACAGGGCCTGTTACCTACGAGCAGTACTTC. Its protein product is CASSLRTGPVTYEQYF.

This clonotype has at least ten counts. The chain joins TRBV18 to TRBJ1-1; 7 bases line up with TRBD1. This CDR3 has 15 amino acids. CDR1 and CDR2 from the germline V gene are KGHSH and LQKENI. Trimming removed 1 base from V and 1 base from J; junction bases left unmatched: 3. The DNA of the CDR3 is TGTGCCAGCTCACCACAGGGACAGCCGAACACTGAAGCTTTCTTT. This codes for CASSPQGQPNTEAFF.

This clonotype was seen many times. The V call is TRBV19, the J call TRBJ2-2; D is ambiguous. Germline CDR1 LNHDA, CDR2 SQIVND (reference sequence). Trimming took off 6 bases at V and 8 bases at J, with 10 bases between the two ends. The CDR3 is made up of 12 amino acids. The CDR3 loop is CASSFHGGELFF. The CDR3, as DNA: TGTGCCAGTAGCTTCCATGGTGGGGAGCTGTTTTTT. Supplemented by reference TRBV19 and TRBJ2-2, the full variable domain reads DGGITQSPKYLFRKEGQNVTLSCEQNLNHDAMYWYRQDPGQGLRLIYYSQIVNDFQKGDIAEGYSVSREKKESFPLTVTSAQKNPTAFYLCASSFHGGELFFGEGSRLTVL.

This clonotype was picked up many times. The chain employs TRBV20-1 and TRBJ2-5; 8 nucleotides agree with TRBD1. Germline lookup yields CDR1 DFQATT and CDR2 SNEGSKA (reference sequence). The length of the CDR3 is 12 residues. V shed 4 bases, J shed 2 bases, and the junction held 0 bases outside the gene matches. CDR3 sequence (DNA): TGCAGTGCTAACAGGGGGCAAGAGACCCAGTACTTC. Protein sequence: CSANRGQETQYF.

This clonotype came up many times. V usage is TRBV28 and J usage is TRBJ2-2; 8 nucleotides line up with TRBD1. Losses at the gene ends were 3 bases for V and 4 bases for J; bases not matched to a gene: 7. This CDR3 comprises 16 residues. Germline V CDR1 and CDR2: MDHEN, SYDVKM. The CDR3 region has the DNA TGTGCCAGCAGTTTTGGCAGGGGGCTTATCACCGGGGAGCTGTTTTTT. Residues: CASSFGRGLITGELFF. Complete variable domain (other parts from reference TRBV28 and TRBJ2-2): DVKVTQSSRYLVKRTGEKVFLECVQDMDHENMFWYRQDPGLGLRLIYFSYDVKMKEKGDIPEGYSVSREKKERFSLILESASTNQTSMYLCASSFGRGLITGELFFGEGSRLTVL.

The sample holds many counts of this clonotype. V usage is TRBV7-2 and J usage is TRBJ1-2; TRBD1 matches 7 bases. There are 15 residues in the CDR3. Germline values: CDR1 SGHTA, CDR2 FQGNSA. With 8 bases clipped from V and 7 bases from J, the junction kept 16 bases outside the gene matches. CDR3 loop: CASGITGALGSGYTF. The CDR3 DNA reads TGTGCCAGCGGAATCACAGGGGCGCTGGGTTCTGGCTACACCTTC.

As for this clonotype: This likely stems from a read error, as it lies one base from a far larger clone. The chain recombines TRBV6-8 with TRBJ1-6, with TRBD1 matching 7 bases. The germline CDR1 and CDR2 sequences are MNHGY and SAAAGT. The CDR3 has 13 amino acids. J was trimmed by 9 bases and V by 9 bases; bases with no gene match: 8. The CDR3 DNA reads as TGTGCCAGAAGCCGACAGGGTGGTTCACCCCTCCACTTT. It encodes CARSRQGGSPLHF.

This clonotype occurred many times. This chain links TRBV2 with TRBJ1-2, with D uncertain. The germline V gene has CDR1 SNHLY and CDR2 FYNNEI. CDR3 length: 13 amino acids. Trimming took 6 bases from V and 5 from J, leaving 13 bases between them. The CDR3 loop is CASSREAEYGYTF. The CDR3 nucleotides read TGTGCCAGCAGCCGGGAAGCCGAATATGGCTACACCTTC.

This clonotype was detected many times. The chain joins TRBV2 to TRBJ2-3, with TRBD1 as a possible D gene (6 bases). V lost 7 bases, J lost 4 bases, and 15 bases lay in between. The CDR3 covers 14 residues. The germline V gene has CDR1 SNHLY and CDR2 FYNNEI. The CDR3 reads CASNRGEGADTQYF. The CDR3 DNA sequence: TGTGCCAGCAACCGCGGAGAGGGGGCAGATACGCAGTATTTT.

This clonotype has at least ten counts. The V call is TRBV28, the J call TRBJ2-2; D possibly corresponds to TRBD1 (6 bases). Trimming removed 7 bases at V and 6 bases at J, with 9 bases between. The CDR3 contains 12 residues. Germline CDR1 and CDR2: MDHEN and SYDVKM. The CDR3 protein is CASKQGAGELFF. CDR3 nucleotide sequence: TGTGCCAGCAAACAGGGCGCCGGGGAGCTGTTTTTT.

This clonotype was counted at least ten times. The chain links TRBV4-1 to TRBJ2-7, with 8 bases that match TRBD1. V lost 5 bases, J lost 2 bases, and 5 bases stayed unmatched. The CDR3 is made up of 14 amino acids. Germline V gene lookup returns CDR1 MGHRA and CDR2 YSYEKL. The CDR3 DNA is TGCGCCAGCAGCACTGGGACAGGCACCTACGAGCAGTACTTC. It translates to CASSTGTGTYEQYF.

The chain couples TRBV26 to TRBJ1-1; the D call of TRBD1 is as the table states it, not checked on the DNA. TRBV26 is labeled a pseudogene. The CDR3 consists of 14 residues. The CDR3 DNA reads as TGTGTCAGCAGTTTGGCAGGGATGAACACTGAAGCTTTCTTT. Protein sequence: CVSSLAGMNTEAFF.